The 21 T cell receptor beta chains below come from one sample, sequenced in a study of technical replicates of blood from a handful of donors. Here immunoSEQ multiplex PCR was the method, and the copy in TCRdb shows in-frame clones only, minus some. The data contain 75,000 to 100,000 clones, about 96% of them singletons. Source material: T cells isolated from PBMCs. All receptors come from a human donor in good health.

This clone has a single count. This chain connects TRBV2 to TRBJ2-3, with 7 bases lining up with TRBD2. The length of the CDR3 is 14 residues. V was clipped by 6 bases and J by 0 bases; unmatched bases: 3. Germline V gives CDR1 SNHLY, CDR2 FYNNEI. CDR3 nucleotides: TGTGCCAGCAGCGGACTAGAGAGCACAGATACGCAGTATTTT. This encodes CASSGLESTDTQYF.

The gene calls are TRBV9 and TRBJ2-1, with TRBD2 as a possible D gene (6 bases). V was trimmed by 8 bases and J by 9 bases, leaving 12 bases between them. Per germline, CDR1 SGDLS and CDR2 YYNGEE. The CDR3 loop spans 11 amino acids. This CDR3 reads CASGGFGEQFF. CDR3 DNA sequence: TGTGCCAGTGGGGGGTTCGGTGAGCAGTTCTTC. The whole variable domain, filled in from reference TRBV9 and TRBJ2-1, reads DSGVTQTPKHLITATGQRVTLRCSPRSGDLSVYWYQQSLDQGLQFLIQYYNGEERAKGNILERFSAQQFPDLHSELNLSSLELGDSALYFCASGGFGEQFFGPGTRLTVL.

The chain joins TRBV7-2 to TRBJ2-7, with 11 positions matching TRBD2. V dropped 0 bases and J dropped 6; count of bases not matched to a gene: 10. Germline CDR1 and CDR2: SGHTA and FQGNSA. The CDR3 has 17 amino acids. This CDR3 is CASSLAPMALAGVEQYF. CDR3 nucleotide sequence: TGTGCCAGCAGCTTAGCGCCTATGGCACTAGCGGGAGTCGAGCAGTACTTC. The full variable domain, in which reference TRBV7-2 and TRBJ2-7 provide the parts outside the CDR3, is GAGVSQSPSNKVTEKGKDVELRCDPISGHTALYWYRQSLGQGLEFLIYFQGNSAPDKSGLPSDRFSAERTGGSVSTLTIQRTQQEDSAVYLCASSLAPMALAGVEQYFGPGTRLTVT.

The chain recombines TRBV6-6 with TRBJ1-3, with D unclear. This CDR3 is 11 amino acids long. Looked up from germline, CDR1 is MNHNY and CDR2 is SVGAGI (reference sequence). The germline V and J ends were trimmed by 8 bases and 2 bases, with 4 bases remaining between them. This chain's CDR3 is CASQTGNTIYF. CDR3 nucleotides: TGTGCCAGCCAGACTGGAAACACCATATATTTT.

The sample holds a few counts of this clone. The chain couples TRBV6-5 to TRBJ1-1; no firm D call. The V and J ends lost 5 bases and 4 bases respectively, with 11 bases between them. This CDR3 is built from 13 residues. Germline V gene lookup returns CDR1 MNHEY and CDR2 SVGAGI. CDR3 in DNA: TGTGCCAGCAGTCCCCCGGGTAGCACTGAAGCTTTCTTT. Translated, it gives CASSPPGSTEAFF.

The chain has TRBV6-6 and TRBJ2-1, with D maybe TRBD1 (6 bases). Germline lookup yields CDR1 MNHNY and CDR2 SVGAGI (reference sequence). There are 14 residues in the CDR3. Deletions cut 6 bases from V and 8 bases from J, with 17 bases between. CDR3 DNA: TGTGCCAGCAGCAAATTAGACAGGTTGGATGAGCAGTTCTTC. It yields the protein CASSKLDRLDEQFF.

CDR3: CASSFSRAGELFF. CDR3 sequence (DNA): TGTGCCAGCAGTTTCTCGAGGGCCGGGGAGCTGTTTTTT. V is TRBV27 and J is TRBJ2-2; the D gene is possibly TRBD2 (5 bases). Germline CDR1 and CDR2: MNHEY and SMNVEV (reference sequence). The CDR3 is 13 residues long. Trimming left V 3 bases short and J 6 bases short, with 8 bases between.

This chain connects TRBV11-3 to TRBJ1-1; TRBD1 might be the D (6 bases). The CDR3 length is 14 residues. Germline loops: CDR1 SGHNT, CDR2 YENEEA. V lost 7 bases to trimming and J lost 2 bases, with 14 bases between them. CDR3 coding DNA: TGTGCCAGCACCACTGACAGGCGAAACACTGAAGCTTTCTTT. Its translation is CASTTDRRNTEAFF.

This clone has a single count. The chain carries TRBV18 and TRBJ2-1; TRBD1 agrees at 7 bases. CDR1 and CDR2 from the germline V gene are KGHSH and LQKENI. The J segment lost 6 bases and the V segment lost 0 bases, leaving 14 bases of the junction unmatched. The CDR3 totals 18 residues. CDR3 sequence (DNA): TGTGCCAGCTCACCACCGACCACAGGGGCGCAAGTAATCAATGAGCAGTTCTTC. Translation gives CASSPPTTGAQVINEQFF.

In its sample, this clone was seen once. The chain has TRBV6-5 and TRBJ1-1; tentative D call: TRBD1 (6 bases). The germline CDR1 and CDR2 sequences are MNHEY and SVGAGI. The ends were cut back, 7 bases at V and 2 bases at J, with 11 bases in the middle. The CDR3 spans 13 residues. CDR3 DNA: TGTGCCAGCAATAGGGGGGGCAACACTGAAGCTTTCTTT. As protein: CASNRGGNTEAFF.

This clone was observed once. The chain links TRBV18 to TRBJ2-7, with 10 bases aligning to TRBD1. V trimming: 2 bases; J trimming: 6 bases; junction bases outside the gene matches: 4. The CDR3 extends over 14 amino acids. CDR1 is KGHSH and CDR2 is LQKENI in the germline V gene. CDR3 sequence reads: CASSPSGTGAEQYF. In nucleotides, the CDR3 is TGTGCCAGCTCACCATCGGGGACAGGGGCCGAGCAGTACTTC.

This clone was found once. The chain couples TRBV19 to TRBJ2-7, with a weak D call TRBD1 (5 bases). Per germline, CDR1 LNHDA and CDR2 SQIVND (reference sequence). Trimming removed 2 bases at V and 3 bases at J, with 11 bases between. The CDR3 length is 14 residues. The CDR3 DNA follows: TGTGCCAGTAGTATACAGGGAACTTACTACGAGCAGTACTTC. This codes for CASSIQGTYYEQYF.

V gene TRBV15 combines with J gene TRBJ2-3, with D tentatively TRBD1 (5 bases). The CDR3 consists of 14 residues. Germline V gene data show CDR1 as LNHNV and CDR2 as YYDKDF (reference sequence). V lost 2 bases and J 4 bases, leaving 10 bases between the germline ends. CDR3 DNA sequence: TGTGCCACCAGCAGAATAGGGGTAGCAGATACGCAGTATTTT. It yields the protein CATSRIGVADTQYF.

The sample holds one count of this clone. The chain uses TRBV2 and TRBJ1-6; D call uncertain. Trimming took 4 bases from V and 7 from J, leaving 11 bases between them. The CDR3 loop spans 14 amino acids. Per germline, CDR1 SNHLY and CDR2 FYNNEI. CDR3 sequence: CASSAGFVNSPLHF. The CDR3 DNA is TGTGCCAGCAGTGCGGGATTTGTGAATTCACCCCTCCACTTT.

The chain carries TRBV4-3 and TRBJ2-1; D is perhaps TRBD1 (5 bases). Trimming took 1 base from V and 3 from J, leaving 22 bases between them. CDR3 length: 19 residues. The germline gives CDR1 LGHNA, CDR2 YSLEER. The CDR3 bases are TGCGCCAGCAGCCAAGTCACTCCGGCGAGAGTGGGGCTCTACAATGAGCAGTTCTTC. Protein: CASSQVTPARVGLYNEQFF.

Remarks on this clone: This CDR3 is also generated by other DNA sequences in the sample. The rearrangement uses TRBV2 and TRBJ1-2, with 7 bases identical to TRBD1. After removal of 7 bases from V and 7 bases from J, the junction contained 3 bases not matched to a gene. Germline CDR1 reads SNHLY; CDR2 reads FYNNEI. This CDR3 has 11 residues. The CDR3 here is CASMTGFGYTF. CDR3 coding DNA: TGTGCCAGCATGACAGGGTTTGGCTACACCTTC.

The CDR3 nucleotides read TGTGCCAGTCCGATGTTAGGACAGAACAATCAGCCCCAGCATTTT. This codes for CASPMLGQNNQPQHF. The chain uses TRBV19 and TRBJ1-5, with D perhaps TRBD1 (6 bases). The CDR3 loop spans 15 amino acids. CDR1 and CDR2 (germline): LNHDA, SQIVND (reference sequence). V gave up 8 bases and J gave up 3 bases, with 17 bases separating them.

The chain couples TRBV9 to TRBJ2-1, with 9 nucleotides matching TRBD2. The CDR3 is 16 residues long. V was pared by 4 bases and J by 6 bases, with 11 bases of the junction left unmatched. The germline V gene has CDR1 SGDLS and CDR2 YYNGEE. Written as DNA, the CDR3 is TGTGCCAGCAGCCCCCGGACTAGCGTTTATCCCAATGAGCAGTTCTTC. Translated: CASSPRTSVYPNEQFF. The variable domain in full, completed from reference TRBV9 and TRBJ2-1, reads DSGVTQTPKHLITATGQRVTLRCSPRSGDLSVYWYQQSLDQGLQFLIQYYNGEERAKGNILERFSAQQFPDLHSELNLSSLELGDSALYFCASSPRTSVYPNEQFFGPGTRLTVL.

The chain joins TRBV4-1 to TRBJ2-3; the match to TRBD2 covers 12 bases. The ends lost 3 bases at V and 3 bases at J; junction bases unmatched: 4. From germline, CDR1 is MGHRA and CDR2 YSYEKL. This CDR3 has 16 residues. The CDR3 region is CASSHRTSGITDTQYF. Here the CDR3 DNA reads TGCGCCAGCAGCCACAGGACTAGCGGGATTACAGATACGCAGTATTTT.

This clone has more than one count but fewer than ten. The chain carries TRBV29-1 and TRBJ1-1; weak D call: TRBD1 (5 bases). Trimming took off 1 base at V and 7 bases at J, with 13 bases between the two ends. The germline gives CDR1 SQVTM, CDR2 ANQGSEA. There are 13 residues in the CDR3. The CDR3 region is CSVEGMDILEAFF. DNA of the CDR3: TGCAGCGTTGAAGGTATGGACATCCTTGAAGCTTTCTTT.

The chain combines TRBV7-8 with TRBJ2-7, with D maybe TRBD2 (5 bases). Trimming took off 3 bases at V and 5 bases at J, with 11 bases between the two ends. Germline lookup yields CDR1 SGHVS and CDR2 FQNEAQ. The CDR3 totals 13 residues. The CDR3 DNA sequence: TGTGCCAGCAGCTTTCGGCGAGGGCACGAGCAGTACTTC. The encoded protein is CASSFRRGHEQYF.